The subject of this entry is one TCR beta chain. Deletions cut 5 bases from V and 2 bases from J, with 14 bases between. There are 15 residues in the CDR3. Germline V gives CDR1 KGHDR, CDR2 SFDVKD. This record belongs to a study of T-cell memory formation after mild COVID-19. TCRdb called the 5' RACE reads again in MiXCR, with one record for every CDR3 protein. The repertoire consists of around 180,000 distinct CDR3 sequences, with approximately 16% occurring once and the leading ten covering around 2%. This sequence originates from an adult woman who had mild COVID-19 (a few samples of this study predate the infection). Cell type and time point are not known. This chain joins TRBV24-1 and TRBJ2-5, with D unclear. The sample comprised PBMCs or a T cell subset sorted from them (not recorded which). CDR3 sequence: CATSAASLMQETQYF. CDR3 DNA sequence: TGTGCCACCAGTGCGGCTAGTTTAATGCAAGAGACCCAGTACTTC.